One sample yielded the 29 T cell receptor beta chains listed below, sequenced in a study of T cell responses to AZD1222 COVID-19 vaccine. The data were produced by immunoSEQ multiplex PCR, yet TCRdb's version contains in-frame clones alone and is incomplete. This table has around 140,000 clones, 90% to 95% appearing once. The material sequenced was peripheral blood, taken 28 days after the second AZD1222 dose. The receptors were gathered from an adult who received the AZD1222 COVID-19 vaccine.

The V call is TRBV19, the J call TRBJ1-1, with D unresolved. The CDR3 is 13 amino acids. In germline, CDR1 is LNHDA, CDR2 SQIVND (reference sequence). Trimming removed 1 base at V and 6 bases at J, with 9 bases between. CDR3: CASSIGPLAEAFF. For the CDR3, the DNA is TGTGCCAGTAGTATAGGGCCTTTAGCTGAAGCTTTCTTT.

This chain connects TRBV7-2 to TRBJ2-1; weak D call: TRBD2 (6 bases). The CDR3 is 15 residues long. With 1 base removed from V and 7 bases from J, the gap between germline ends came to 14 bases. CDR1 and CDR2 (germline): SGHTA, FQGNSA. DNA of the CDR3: TGTGCCAGCAGCTTAGGCTCCGGAAGCGGGAATGAGCAGTTCTTC. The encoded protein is CASSLGSGSGNEQFF.

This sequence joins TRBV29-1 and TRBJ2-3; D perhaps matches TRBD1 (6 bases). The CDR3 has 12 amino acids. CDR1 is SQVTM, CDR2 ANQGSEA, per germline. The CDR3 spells CRVGGLLDTQYF. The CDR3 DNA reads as TGCCGGGTAGGGGGTCTATTGGATACGCAGTATTTT.

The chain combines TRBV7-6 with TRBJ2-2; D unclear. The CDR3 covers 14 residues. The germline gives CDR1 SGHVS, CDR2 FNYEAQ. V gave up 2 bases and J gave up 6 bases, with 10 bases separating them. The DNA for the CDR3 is TGTGCCAGCAGCTTACCCGAAGCCCCCGGGGAGCTGTTTTTT. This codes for CASSLPEAPGELFF.

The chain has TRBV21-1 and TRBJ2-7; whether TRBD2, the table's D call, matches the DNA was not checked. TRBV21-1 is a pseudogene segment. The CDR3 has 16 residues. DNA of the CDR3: TGTGCCAGCAGCAAAGGAAGCGGGGGACGTACCTACGAGCAGTACTTC. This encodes CASSKGSGGRTYEQYF.

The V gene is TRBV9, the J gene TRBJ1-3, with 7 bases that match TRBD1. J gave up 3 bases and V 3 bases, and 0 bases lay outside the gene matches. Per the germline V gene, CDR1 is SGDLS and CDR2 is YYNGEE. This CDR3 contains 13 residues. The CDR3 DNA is TGTGCCAGCAGCGGGACAGGTGGAAACACCATATATTTT. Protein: CASSGTGGNTIYF.

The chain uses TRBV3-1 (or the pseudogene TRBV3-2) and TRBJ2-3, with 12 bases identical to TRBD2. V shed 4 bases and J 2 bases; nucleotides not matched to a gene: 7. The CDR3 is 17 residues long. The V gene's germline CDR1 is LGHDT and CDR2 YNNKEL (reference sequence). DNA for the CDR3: TGTGCCAGCAGCCCTGGACTAGCGGGGACGGTCACAGATACGCAGTATTTT. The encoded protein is CASSPGLAGTVTDTQYF.

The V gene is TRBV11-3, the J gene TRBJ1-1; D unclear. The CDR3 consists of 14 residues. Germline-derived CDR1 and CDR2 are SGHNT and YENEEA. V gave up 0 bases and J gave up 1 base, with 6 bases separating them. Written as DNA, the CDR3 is TGTGCCAGCAGCTTAGAGTCAACGAACACTGAAGCTTTCTTT. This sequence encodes CASSLESTNTEAFF.

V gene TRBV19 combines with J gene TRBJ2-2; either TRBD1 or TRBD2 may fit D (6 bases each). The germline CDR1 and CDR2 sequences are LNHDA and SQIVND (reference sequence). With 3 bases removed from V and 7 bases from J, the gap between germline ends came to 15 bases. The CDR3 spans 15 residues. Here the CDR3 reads CASSIHGGRSGELFF. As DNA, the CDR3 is TGTGCCAGTAGTATTCATGGGGGGCGGAGCGGGGAGCTGTTTTTT.

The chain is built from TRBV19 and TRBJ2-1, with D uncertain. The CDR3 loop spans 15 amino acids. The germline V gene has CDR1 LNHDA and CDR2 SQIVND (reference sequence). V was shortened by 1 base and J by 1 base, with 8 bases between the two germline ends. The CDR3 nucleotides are TGTGCCAGTAGTATAGTGCTGGTGTCCTACAATGAGCAGTTCTTC. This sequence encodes CASSIVLVSYNEQFF.

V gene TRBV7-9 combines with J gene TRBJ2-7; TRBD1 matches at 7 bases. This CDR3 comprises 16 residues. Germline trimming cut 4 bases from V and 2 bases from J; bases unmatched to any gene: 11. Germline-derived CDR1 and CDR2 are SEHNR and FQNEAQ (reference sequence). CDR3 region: CASSSPQGQVPYEQYF. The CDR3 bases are TGTGCCAGCAGCTCCCCACAGGGGCAGGTCCCCTACGAGCAGTACTTC.

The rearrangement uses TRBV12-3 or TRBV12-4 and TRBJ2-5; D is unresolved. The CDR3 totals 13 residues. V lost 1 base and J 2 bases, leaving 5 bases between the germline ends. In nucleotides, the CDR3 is TGTGCCAGCAGTTTAGGGGGACAAGAGACCCAGTACTTC. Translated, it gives CASSLGGQETQYF.

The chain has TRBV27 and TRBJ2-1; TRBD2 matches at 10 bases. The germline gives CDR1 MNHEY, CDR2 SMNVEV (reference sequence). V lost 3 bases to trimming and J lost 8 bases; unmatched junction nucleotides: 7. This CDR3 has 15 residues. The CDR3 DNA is TGTGCCAGCAGTTTCGTGGCTAGCGGGAGCGATGAGCAGTTCTTC. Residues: CASSFVASGSDEQFF.

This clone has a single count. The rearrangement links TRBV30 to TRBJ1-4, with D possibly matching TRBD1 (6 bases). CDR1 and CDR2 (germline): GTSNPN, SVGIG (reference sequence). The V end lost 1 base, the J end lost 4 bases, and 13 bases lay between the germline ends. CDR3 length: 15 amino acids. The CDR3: CAWSGEDRRNEKLFF. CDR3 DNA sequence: TGTGCCTGGAGTGGAGAGGACAGACGTAATGAAAAACTGTTTTTT.

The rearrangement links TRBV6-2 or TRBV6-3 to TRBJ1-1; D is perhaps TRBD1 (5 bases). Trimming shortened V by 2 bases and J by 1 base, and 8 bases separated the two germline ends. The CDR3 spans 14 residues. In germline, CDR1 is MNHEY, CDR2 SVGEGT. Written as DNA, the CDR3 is TGTGCCAGCAGTTACGTGGGGGGGAACACTGAAGCTTTCTTT. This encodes CASSYVGGNTEAFF.

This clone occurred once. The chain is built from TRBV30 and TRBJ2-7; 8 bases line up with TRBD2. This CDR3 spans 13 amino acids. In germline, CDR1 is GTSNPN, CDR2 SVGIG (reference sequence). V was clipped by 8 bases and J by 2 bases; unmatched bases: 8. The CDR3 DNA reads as TGTGCCCTCCACGGGGGGGGCCCCTACGAGCAGTACTTC. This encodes CALHGGGPYEQYF.

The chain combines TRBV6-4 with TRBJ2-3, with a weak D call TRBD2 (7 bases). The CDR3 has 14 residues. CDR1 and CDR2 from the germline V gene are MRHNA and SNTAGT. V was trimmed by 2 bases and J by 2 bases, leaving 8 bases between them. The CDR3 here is CASSDGGATDTQYF. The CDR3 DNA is TGTGCCAGCAGTGACGGGGGGGCCACAGATACGCAGTATTTT.

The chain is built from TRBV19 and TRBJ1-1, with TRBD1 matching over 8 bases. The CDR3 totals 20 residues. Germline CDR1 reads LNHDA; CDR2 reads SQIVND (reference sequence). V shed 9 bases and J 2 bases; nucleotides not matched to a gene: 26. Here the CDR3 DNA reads TGTGCCAGCCATCCTAAACGCATCAGGGGGCCCCGGGACGCAAACACTGAAGCTTTCTTT. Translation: CASHPKRIRGPRDANTEAFF.

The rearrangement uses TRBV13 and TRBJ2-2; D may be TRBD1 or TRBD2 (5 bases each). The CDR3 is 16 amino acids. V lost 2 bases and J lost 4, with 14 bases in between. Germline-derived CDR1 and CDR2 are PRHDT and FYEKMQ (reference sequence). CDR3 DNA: TGTGCCAGCAGCTTAACTAGGGGTATCGGCACCGGGGAGCTGTTTTTT. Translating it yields CASSLTRGIGTGELFF.

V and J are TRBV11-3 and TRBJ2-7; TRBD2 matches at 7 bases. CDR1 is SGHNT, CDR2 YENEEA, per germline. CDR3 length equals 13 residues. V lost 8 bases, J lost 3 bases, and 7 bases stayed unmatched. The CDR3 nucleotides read TGTGCCAGCGAGCGGGGTTGGAGCTACGAGCAGTACTTC. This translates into CASERGWSYEQYF.

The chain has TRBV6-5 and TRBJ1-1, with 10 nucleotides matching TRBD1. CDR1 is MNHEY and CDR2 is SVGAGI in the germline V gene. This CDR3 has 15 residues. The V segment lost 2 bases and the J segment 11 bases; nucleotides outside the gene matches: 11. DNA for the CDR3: TGTGCCAGCAGTTACCGGGGGAGACAGGGGGCGATTGCTTTCTTT. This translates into CASSYRGRQGAIAFF.

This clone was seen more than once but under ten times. The CDR3 loop reads CSASDRTYEQYF. CDR3 bases: TGCAGTGCTAGTGACAGAACCTACGAGCAGTACTTC. The chain carries TRBV20-1 and TRBJ2-7; D may be TRBD1 (5 bases). The CDR3 loop spans 12 amino acids. Germline V gene sequence: CDR1 DFQATT, CDR2 SNEGSKA (reference sequence). V was trimmed by 3 bases and J by 2 bases, leaving 8 bases between them.

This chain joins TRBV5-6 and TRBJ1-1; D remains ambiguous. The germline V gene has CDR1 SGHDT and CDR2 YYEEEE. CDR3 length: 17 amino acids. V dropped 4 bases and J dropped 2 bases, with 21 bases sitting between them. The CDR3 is CASSHLLNVDGNTEAFF. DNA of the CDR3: TGTGCCAGCAGCCATCTACTGAATGTCGACGGCAACACTGAAGCTTTCTTT.

CDR3 loop: CASSVVAQGSSYEQYF. In nucleotides, the CDR3 is TGTGCCAGCAGCGTAGTGGCACAGGGGAGCTCCTACGAGCAGTACTTC. The chain employs TRBV9 and TRBJ2-7, with 7 bases that match TRBD1. The germline V gene has CDR1 SGDLS and CDR2 YYNGEE. The junction had 6 bases not matched to a gene; V was cut back by 0 bases and J by 0 bases. The CDR3 is 16 amino acids. The full variable domain, in which reference TRBV9 and TRBJ2-7 provide the parts outside the CDR3, is DSGVTQTPKHLITATGQRVTLRCSPRSGDLSVYWYQQSLDQGLQFLIQYYNGEERAKGNILERFSAQQFPDLHSELNLSSLELGDSALYFCASSVVAQGSSYEQYFGPGTRLTVT.

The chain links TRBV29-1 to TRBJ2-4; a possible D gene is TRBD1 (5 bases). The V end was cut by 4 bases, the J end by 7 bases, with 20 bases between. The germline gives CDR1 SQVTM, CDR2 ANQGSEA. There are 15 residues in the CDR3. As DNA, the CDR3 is TGCAGCGTTGTGGGCAGACAGAATAGTTTGAACATTCAGTACTTC. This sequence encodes CSVVGRQNSLNIQYF. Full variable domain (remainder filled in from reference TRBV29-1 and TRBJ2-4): SAVISQKPSRDICQRGTSLTIQCQVDSQVTMMFWYRQQPGQSLTLIATANQGSEATYESGFVIDKFPISRPNLTFSTLTVSNMSPEDSSIYLCSVVGRQNSLNIQYFGAGTRLSVL.

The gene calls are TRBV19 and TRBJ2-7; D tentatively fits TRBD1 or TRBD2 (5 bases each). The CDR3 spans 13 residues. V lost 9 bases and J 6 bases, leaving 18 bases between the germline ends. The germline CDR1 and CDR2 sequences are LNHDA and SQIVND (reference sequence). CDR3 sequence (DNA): TGTGCCAGCACGGGACCTCTTTTGGGCGAGCAGTACTTC. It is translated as CASTGPLLGEQYF. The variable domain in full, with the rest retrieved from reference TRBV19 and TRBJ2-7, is DGGITQSPKYLFRKEGQNVTLSCEQNLNHDAMYWYRQDPGQGLRLIYYSQIVNDFQKGDIAEGYSVSREKKESFPLTVTSAQKNPTAFYLCASTGPLLGEQYFGPGTRLTVT.

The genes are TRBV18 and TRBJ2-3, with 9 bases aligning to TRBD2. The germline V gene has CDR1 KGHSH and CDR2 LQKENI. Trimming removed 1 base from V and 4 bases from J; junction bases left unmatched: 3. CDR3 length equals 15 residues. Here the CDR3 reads CASSPLAGGPDTQYF. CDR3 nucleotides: TGTGCCAGCTCACCACTCGCGGGAGGGCCAGATACGCAGTATTTT.

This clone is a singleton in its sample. CDR3 region: CASSAFPRAFYNEQFF. CDR3 sequence (DNA): TGTGCCAGCAGTGCCTTTCCTAGGGCCTTCTACAATGAGCAGTTCTTC. This sequence joins TRBV6-1 and TRBJ2-1; D is undetermined. The CDR3 has 16 amino acids. Germline CDR1 MNHNS, CDR2 SASEGT. V was pared by 4 bases and J by 3 bases, with 16 bases between.

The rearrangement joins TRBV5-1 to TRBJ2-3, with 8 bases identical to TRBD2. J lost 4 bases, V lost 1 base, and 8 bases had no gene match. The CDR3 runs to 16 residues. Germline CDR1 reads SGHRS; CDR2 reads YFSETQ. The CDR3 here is CASSLQGAGASDTQYF. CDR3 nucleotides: TGCGCCAGCAGCTTGCAGGGAGCGGGGGCATCAGATACGCAGTATTTT.